The 5 T cell receptor beta chains below come from one sample, sequenced in a study of blood T cell repertoires in COVID-19. Sequencing was performed with immunoSEQ multiplex PCR; in TCRdb, only in-frame clones are kept and a portion is missing. The table has tens of thousands of clones, more than 75% seen once. The sample consisted of peripheral blood. These receptors were collected from a woman of 80 years or more with acute or convalescent COVID-19.

The chain uses TRBV15 and TRBJ2-1, with unresolved D. V was clipped by 3 bases and J by 6 bases, with 12 bases between them. The V gene's germline CDR1 is LNHNV and CDR2 YYDKDF (reference sequence). This CDR3 has 14 residues. CDR3 sequence (DNA): TGTGCCACCAGCAGTCCACTGCTGCTCAATGAGCAGTTCTTC. Its translation is CATSSPLLLNEQFF.

This clone is a singleton in its sample. The chain employs TRBV3-1 (or the pseudogene TRBV3-2) and TRBJ1-4; D unresolved. In germline, CDR1 is LGHDT, CDR2 YNNKEL (reference sequence). The V and J ends lost 2 bases and 7 bases respectively, with 11 bases between them. This CDR3 region has 14 residues. The CDR3 loop is CASSQRPGLEKLFF. The CDR3 region has the DNA TGTGCCAGCAGCCAACGGCCTGGGCTTGAAAAACTGTTTTTT.

This sequence joins TRBV4-1 and TRBJ2-1, with D possibly being TRBD2 (6 bases). V lost 4 bases to trimming and J lost 0 bases, with 13 bases between them. There are 16 residues in the CDR3. Germline-derived CDR1 and CDR2 are MGHRA and YSYEKL. CDR3 protein: CASSRDLASSYNEQFF. The CDR3 DNA follows: TGCGCCAGCAGCCGAGATCTAGCGTCCTCCTACAATGAGCAGTTCTTC.

This clone was detected once. This chain uses TRBV13 with TRBJ2-3; 7 bases agree with TRBD1. The CDR3 loop spans 18 amino acids. Unmatched junction bases numbered 9, after V lost 0 bases and J lost 0 bases. Looked up from germline, CDR1 is PRHDT and CDR2 is FYEKMQ (reference sequence). The CDR3 loop is CASSLGTGMASSTDTQYF. For the CDR3, the DNA is TGTGCCAGCAGCTTAGGGACAGGGATGGCCTCTAGCACAGATACGCAGTATTTT.

This clone is classed as large (0.1 to 1%). The chain couples TRBV11-3 to TRBJ1-2; D gene ambiguous. Per the germline V gene, CDR1 is SGHNT and CDR2 is YENEEA. CDR3 size: 16 residues. Trimming cost V 3 bases and J 0 bases, with 14 bases left between them. The CDR3 is CASSFSWAAANYGYTF. The CDR3 DNA sequence: TGTGCCAGCAGCTTTAGTTGGGCAGCAGCTAACTATGGCTACACCTTC.